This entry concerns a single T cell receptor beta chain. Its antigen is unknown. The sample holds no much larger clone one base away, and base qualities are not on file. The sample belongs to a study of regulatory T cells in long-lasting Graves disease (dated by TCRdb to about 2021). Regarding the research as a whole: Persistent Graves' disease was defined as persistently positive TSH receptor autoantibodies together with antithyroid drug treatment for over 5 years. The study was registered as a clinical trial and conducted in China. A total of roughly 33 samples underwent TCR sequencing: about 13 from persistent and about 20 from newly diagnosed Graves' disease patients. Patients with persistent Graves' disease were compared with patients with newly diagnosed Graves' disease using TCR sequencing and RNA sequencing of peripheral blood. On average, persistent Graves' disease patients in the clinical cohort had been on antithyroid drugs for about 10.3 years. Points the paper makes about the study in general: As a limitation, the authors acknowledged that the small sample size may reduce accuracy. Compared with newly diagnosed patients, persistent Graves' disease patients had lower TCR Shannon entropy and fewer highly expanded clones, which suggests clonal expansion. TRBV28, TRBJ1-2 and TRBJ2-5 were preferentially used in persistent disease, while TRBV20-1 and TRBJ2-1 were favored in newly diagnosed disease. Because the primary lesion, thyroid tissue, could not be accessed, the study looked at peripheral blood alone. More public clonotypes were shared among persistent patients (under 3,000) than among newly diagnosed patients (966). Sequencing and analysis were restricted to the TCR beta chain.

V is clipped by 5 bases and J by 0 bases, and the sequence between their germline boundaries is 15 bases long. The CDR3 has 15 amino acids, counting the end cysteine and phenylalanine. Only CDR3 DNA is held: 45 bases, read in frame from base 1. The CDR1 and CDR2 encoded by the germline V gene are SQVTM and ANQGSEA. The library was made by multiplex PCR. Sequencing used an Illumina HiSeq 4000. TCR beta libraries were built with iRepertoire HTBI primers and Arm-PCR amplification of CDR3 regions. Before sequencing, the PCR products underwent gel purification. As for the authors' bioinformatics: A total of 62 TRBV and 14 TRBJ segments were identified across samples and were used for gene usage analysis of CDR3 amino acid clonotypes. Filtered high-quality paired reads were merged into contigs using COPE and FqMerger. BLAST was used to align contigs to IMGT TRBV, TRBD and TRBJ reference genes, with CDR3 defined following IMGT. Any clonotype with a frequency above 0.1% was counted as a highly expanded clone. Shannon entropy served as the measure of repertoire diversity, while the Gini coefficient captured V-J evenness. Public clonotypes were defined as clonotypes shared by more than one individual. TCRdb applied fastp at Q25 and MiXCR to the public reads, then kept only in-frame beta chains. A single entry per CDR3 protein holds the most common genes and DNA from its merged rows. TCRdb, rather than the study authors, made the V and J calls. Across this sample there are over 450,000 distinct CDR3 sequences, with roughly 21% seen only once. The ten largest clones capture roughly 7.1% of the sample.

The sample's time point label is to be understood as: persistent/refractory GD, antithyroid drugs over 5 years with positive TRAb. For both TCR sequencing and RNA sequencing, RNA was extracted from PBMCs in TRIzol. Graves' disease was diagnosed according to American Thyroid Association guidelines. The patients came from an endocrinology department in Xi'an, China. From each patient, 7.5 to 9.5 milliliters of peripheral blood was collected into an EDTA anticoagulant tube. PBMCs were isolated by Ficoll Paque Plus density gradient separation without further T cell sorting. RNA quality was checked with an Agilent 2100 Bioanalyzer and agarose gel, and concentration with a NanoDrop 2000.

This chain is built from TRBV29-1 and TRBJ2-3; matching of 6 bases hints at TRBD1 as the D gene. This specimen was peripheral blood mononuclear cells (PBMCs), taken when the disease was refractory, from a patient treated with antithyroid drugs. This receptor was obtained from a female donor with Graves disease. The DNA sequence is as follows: TGCAGCGTTCCAAATCCCCAGGGGAGCACAGATACGCAGTATTTT. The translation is CSVPNPQGSTDTQYF.